This entry is about one T cell receptor beta chain. The antigen is not known. The CDR3 extends over 15 amino acids. Trimming shortened V by 1 base and J by 2 bases, and 11 bases separated the two germline ends. Per germline, CDR1 SGHTA and CDR2 FQGNSA. This entry comes from a study of T cell repertoires in aging, cancer and after chemotherapy. The study's findings and limits: These repertoire data do not allow conclusions about immunological memory after chemotherapy.

Multiplex touch-down PCR with TRB-A/B primers amplified rearranged V-D-J TRB sequences. TCRdb reanalysed the multiplex PCR reads using MiXCR and keeps one entry per CDR3 protein. The sample records some 10,000 distinct CDR3 sequences, 25% to 30% being singletons. Amplification of TCR beta used genomic DNA extracted from peripheral blood. This chain uses TRBV7-2 with TRBJ1-2; tentative D call: TRBD1 (5 bases). Sequencing input: blood. The sequence was collected from a human donor in good health. The CDR3 spells CASSLEPGRNYGYTF. CDR3 in DNA: TGTGCCAGCAGCTTAGAGCCGGGGCGAAACTATGGCTACACCTTC.